This T cell receptor beta chain was observed in a study of blood T cell repertoires in COVID-19. Study in general: Spain, Italy and the United States supplied samples that represented acute and convalescent COVID-19. From T cells, B-cell-depleted T cells, or PBMCs came the material, which was cDNA or gDNA.

The ends were cut back, 0 bases at V and 8 bases at J, with 10 bases in the middle. Germline V lookup: CDR1 SNHLY, CDR2 FYNNEI. CDR3 length: 14 residues. Sequencing was performed with immunoSEQ multiplex PCR; in TCRdb, only in-frame clones are kept and a portion is missing. The sample has a few hundred thousand clones, 70% to 90% seen once. The sample consisted of peripheral blood. This sequence joins TRBV2 and TRBJ1-4; D call uncertain. The receptor comes from a woman in her 30s with COVID-19, enrolled during active disease. The CDR3 region is CASSEALASEKLFF. For the CDR3, the DNA is TGTGCCAGCAGTGAAGCGCTTGCGTCGGAAAAACTGTTTTTT.